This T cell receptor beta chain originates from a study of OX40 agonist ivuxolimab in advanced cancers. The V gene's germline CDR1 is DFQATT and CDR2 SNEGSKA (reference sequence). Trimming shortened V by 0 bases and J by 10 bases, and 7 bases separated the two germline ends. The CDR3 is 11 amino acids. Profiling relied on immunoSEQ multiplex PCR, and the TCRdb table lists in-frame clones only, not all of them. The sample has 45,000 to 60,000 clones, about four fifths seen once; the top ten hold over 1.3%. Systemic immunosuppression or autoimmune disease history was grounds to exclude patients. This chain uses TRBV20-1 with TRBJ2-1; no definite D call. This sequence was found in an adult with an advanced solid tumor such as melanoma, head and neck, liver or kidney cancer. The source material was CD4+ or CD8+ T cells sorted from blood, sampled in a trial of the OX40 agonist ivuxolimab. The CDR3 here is CSARDKREQFF. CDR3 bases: TGCAGTGCTAGAGATAAGAGGGAGCAGTTCTTC.